The rows below give T cell receptor beta chains drawn from one sample of a study of tumor-infiltrating lymphocytes in primary liver carcinoma. TCRdb reprocessed the multiplex PCR reads with MiXCR, giving one entry per CDR3 protein. This table holds roughly 32,000 distinct CDR3 sequences, roughly 70% found once. Specimen: liver tumor tissue from sampling region 4. The receptors were gathered from a man in his forties with primary liver carcinoma and hepatitis B virus infection. The CDR3 runs from the conserved cysteine through the conserved F or W.

J gene: TRBJ2-6; V gene: TRBV14; CDR3 protein: CASSQGAAGTNVMAF
J gene: TRBJ2-1; V gene: TRBV7-3; CDR3 protein: CASSLELAGVRYNEQFF
J gene: TRBJ2-5; V gene: TRBV4-3; CDR3 protein: CATSQGEGRELETRYF
J gene: TRBJ1-6; V gene: TRBV4-3; CDR3 protein: CATSSWDRGRNSPPYF
J gene: TRBJ2-1; V gene: TRBV11-3; CDR3 protein: CASSLGVSNSGQFF
J gene: TRBJ1-5; V gene: TRBV4-2; CDR3 protein: CASSEAAGAGNQRWHF
J gene: TRBJ2-1; V gene: TRBV29-1; CDR3 protein: CSVLREEQFF
J gene: TRBJ2-3; V gene: TRBV11-2; CDR3 protein: CASSRPGQADTQYF
J gene: TRBJ2-3; V gene: TRBV7-8; CDR3 protein: CASSSECYEGTRYF
J gene: TRBJ2-7; V gene: TRBV28; CDR3 protein: CAISSPLGRVAEQYF
J gene: TRBJ2-5; V gene: TRBV30; CDR3 protein: CVWSRGLVQETQYF
J gene: TRBJ2-2; V gene: TRBV14; CDR3 protein: CGSISQITGELFF
J gene: TRBJ2-5; V gene: TRBV28; CDR3 protein: CASSSSTNVGEIQYF
J gene: TRBJ2-7; V gene: TRBV29-1; CDR3 protein: CSFIQDITHEQYF
J gene: TRBJ1-6; V gene: TRBV19; CDR3 protein: CAARTLDSPLHF
J gene: TRBJ2-2; V gene: TRBV4-2; CDR3 protein: CASSQGTGGAGELFF
J gene: TRBJ1-1; V gene: TRBV28; CDR3 protein: CASTSGQTKTEALF
J gene: TRBJ2-5; V gene: TRBV6-2/TRBV6-3; CDR3 protein: CANSSHPWDLLYQETQYF
J gene: TRBJ2-5; V gene: TRBV10-3; CDR3 protein: CAISAVSGSQTQYF
J gene: TRBJ1-1; V gene: TRBV12-3/TRBV12-4; CDR3 protein: CASTGHGAEAFF
J gene: TRBJ1-1; V gene: TRBV4-1; CDR3 protein: CANSQGDRGRDTEAFF
J gene: TRBJ2-1; V gene: TRBV5-1; CDR3 protein: CASSLTGESRYDEQLF
J gene: TRBJ2-3; V gene: TRBV12-3/TRBV12-4; CDR3 protein: CASNLPSEWDTQYF
J gene: TRBJ2-7; V gene: TRBV7-9; CDR3 protein: CASSPSHHLSSYEQYF
J gene: TRBJ2-2; V gene: TRBV7-9; CDR3 protein: CASRLGAGKLFF
J gene: TRBJ2-7; V gene: TRBV21-1; CDR3 protein: CFSSPSNLSGTGSYEQYF
J gene: TRBJ2-7; V gene: TRBV11-2; CDR3 protein: CASNLDRQVYEQYF
J gene: TRBJ2-2; V gene: TRBV12-3/TRBV12-4; CDR3 protein: CAGSLPGRELFF
J gene: TRBJ2-1; V gene: TRBV14; CDR3 protein: CASSYGLAGFSCNEHFF
J gene: TRBJ2-3; V gene: TRBV11-1; CDR3 protein: CASSLPKEGTDTQYF
J gene: TRBJ1-2; V gene: TRBV29-1; CDR3 protein: CSIEVGRGNGYTF
J gene: TRBJ1-5; V gene: TRBV11-2; CDR3 protein: CARSSGTGESQPQHF
J gene: TRBJ2-2; V gene: TRBV11-2; CDR3 protein: CATSLDHRGRDTGELFF
J gene: TRBJ2-3; V gene: TRBV3-1; CDR3 protein: CASSFGAGGNTQCF
J gene: TRBJ2-1; V gene: TRBV6-2/TRBV6-3; CDR3 protein: CTCGGQVLSSYNGQFF
J gene: TRBJ2-1; V gene: TRBV14; CDR3 protein: CASSAVTGWVNYEQFF
J gene: TRBJ2-7; V gene: TRBV11-3; CDR3 protein: CVTRQGVTSYGQYF
J gene: TRBJ2-7; V gene: TRBV21-1; CDR3 protein: CASNKALAGGWYEQYF
J gene: TRBJ2-7; V gene: TRBV12-3/TRBV12-4; CDR3 protein: CACSPQGFGYEQHF
J gene: TRBJ1-5; V gene: TRBV11-2; CDR3 protein: CASNSGAGGNQPQHF
J gene: TRBJ2-1; V gene: TRBV4-2; CDR3 protein: CASSHAGGQGNNVQFF
J gene: TRBJ2-5; V gene: TRBV11-2; CDR3 protein: CASSLVGGKGETQYF